This is a list of T cell receptor beta chains from one sample in a study of T cell responses to AZD1222 COVID-19 vaccine. Produced via immunoSEQ multiplex PCR; TCRdb's table is partial and in-frame only. There are more than 70,000 clones in the sample; roughly 88% occur only once, and about 5% lies in the top ten. This specimen was peripheral blood, taken on day 0 of MenACWY control vaccination. These receptors all come from an adult in good health. Each CDR3 is given with its conserved first and last residue. D genes are given only for firm matches. Size values are once, few and many counts, or a class for expanded clones, and some rows have none.

J gene | D gene | clone size | V gene | CDR3 protein | CDR3 DNA
TRBJ1-5 | - | - | TRBV7-2 | CASSSQGANQPQHF | TGTGCCAGCAGCTCCCAAGGTGCGAATCAGCCCCAGCATTTT
TRBJ1-1 | TRBD1 | - | TRBV7-9 | CASSYLGQLNTEAFF | TGTGCCAGCAGCTACCTGGGACAGTTGAACACTGAAGCTTTCTTT
TRBJ2-1 | TRBD2 | - | TRBV28 | CASRLAGGGSYNEQFF | TGTGCCAGCAGGCTAGCGGGGGGAGGATCCTACAATGAGCAGTTCTTC
TRBJ2-3 | - | - | TRBV5-1 | CASSIRLETDTQYF | TGCGCCAGCAGCATAAGACTAGAGACAGATACGCAGTATTTT
TRBJ2-7 | - | - | TRBV5-1 | CASSFTASSYEQYF | TGCGCCAGCAGCTTCACAGCCAGCTCCTACGAGCAGTACTTC
TRBJ1-3 | - | - | TRBV3-1/TRBV3-2 | CASSPEGGLSGNTIYF | TGTGCCAGCAGCCCCGAGGGGGGCCTCTCTGGAAACACCATATATTTT
TRBJ2-7 | - | - | TRBV7-8 | CASSLQDLYEQYF | TGTGCCAGCAGCTTACAGGACCTATACGAGCAGTACTTC
TRBJ1-5 | - | - | TRBV30 | CAWSPLGGESNQPQHF | TGTGCCTGGAGTCCCCTCGGAGGGGAGAGCAATCAGCCCCAGCATTTT
TRBJ1-1 | - | - | TRBV18 | CASSRGDTNTEAFF | TGTGCCAGCTCACGGGGCGATACAAACACTGAAGCTTTCTTT
TRBJ2-7 | TRBD2 | - | TRBV11-3 | CASSLGATSGSYEQYF | TGTGCCAGCAGCTTAGGAGCGACTAGCGGCTCCTACGAGCAGTACTTC
TRBJ1-3 | - | - | TRBV30 | CAWSAPGVFSGNTIYF | TGTGCCTGGAGCGCCCCAGGGGTCTTCTCTGGAAACACCATATATTTT
TRBJ1-2 | - | - | TRBV14 | CASSRSGQLILEGPYGYTF | TGTGCCAGCAGCCGATCCGGACAGCTAATACTAGAAGGGCCCTATGGCTACACCTTC
TRBJ1-3 | TRBD1 | once | TRBV6-5 | CASSYSRQGAGNTIYF | TGTGCCAGCAGTTACTCGAGACAGGGGGCTGGAAACACCATATATTTT
TRBJ1-3 | TRBD1 | - | TRBV6-5 | CASSYDRTGGKNTIYF | TGTGCCAGCAGTTACGACCGGACAGGGGGCAAAAACACCATATATTTT
TRBJ1-6 | TRBD1 | - | TRBV3-1/TRBV3-2 | CASSEQGELSPLHF | TGTGCCAGCAGTGAACAGGGGGAACTTTCACCCCTCCACTTT
TRBJ2-1 | - | - | TRBV4-1 | CASSQDGGENEQFF | TGCGCCAGCAGCCAAGATGGAGGGGAAAATGAGCAGTTCTTC
TRBJ2-3 | TRBD2 | - | TRBV7-9 | CASSDTSGGALDTQYF | TGTGCCAGCAGCGACACTAGCGGGGGGGCGTTGGATACGCAGTATTTT
TRBJ1-1 | - | - | TRBV6-5 | CASGGDEAATEAFF | TGTGCCAGTGGGGGCGACGAGGCGGCCACTGAAGCTTTCTTT
TRBJ1-5 | - | - | TRBV27 | CASSLSRQGNQPQHF | TGTGCCAGCAGTTTATCTCGACAGGGCAATCAGCCCCAGCATTTT
TRBJ2-7 | - | - | TRBV6-2/TRBV6-3 | CASSYSRYRGSPYEQYF | TGTGCCAGCAGTTACTCGAGGTACCGGGGGTCCCCCTACGAGCAGTACTTC
TRBJ2-1 | - | once | TRBV5-1 | CASSLDWGGINEQFF | TGCGCCAGCAGCTTGGATTGGGGTGGGATCAATGAGCAGTTCTTC
TRBJ1-5 | - | - | TRBV6-5 | CASRTDSSNQPQHF | TGTGCCAGCAGGACGGACAGTAGCAATCAGCCCCAGCATTTT
TRBJ1-5 | - | - | TRBV24-1 | CATSDPRGGPSLAQHF | TGTGCCACCAGTGACCCCCGGGGTGGGCCCTCTTTAGCCCAGCATTTT
TRBJ2-5 | TRBD1 | - | TRBV6-1 | CASSAQAGQVQETQYF | TGTGCCAGCAGTGCCCAGGCGGGACAGGTCCAAGAGACCCAGTACTTC
TRBJ2-6 | - | - | TRBV5-6 | CASSGGSASFSGANVLTF | TGTGCCAGCAGCGGCGGATCAGCGTCCTTCTCTGGGGCCAACGTCCTGACTTTC
TRBJ2-4 | - | - | TRBV19 | CASSGTLGEDIQYF | TGTGCCAGTAGTGGCACTCTGGGGGAGGACATTCAGTACTTC
TRBJ1-1 | - | - | TRBV10-3 | CAISESPQRNTEAFF | TGTGCCATCAGTGAGTCGCCACAGAGGAACACTGAAGCTTTCTTT
TRBJ2-7 | TRBD1 | - | TRBV6-5 | CASSYRGQGTYEQYF | TGTGCCAGCAGTTACAGGGGACAGGGGACCTACGAGCAGTACTTC
TRBJ1-6 | - | - | TRBV7-2 | CASSLEQVYNSPLHF | TGTGCCAGCAGCTTAGAACAGGTCTATAATTCACCCCTCCACTTT
TRBJ2-7 | - | once | TRBV28 | CASSLSMPEEEQYF | TGTGCCAGCAGTTTAAGTATGCCCGAGGAAGAGCAGTACTTC
TRBJ1-1 | - | - | TRBV6-4 | CASSGAPGQTEAFF | TGTGCCAGCAGTGGGGCCCCGGGCCAGACTGAAGCTTTCTTT
TRBJ1-1 | - | once | TRBV2 | CASMGEVNTEAFF | TGTGCCAGCATGGGGGAGGTCAACACTGAAGCTTTCTTT
TRBJ1-2 | TRBD1 | - | TRBV12-5 | CASGDGTAGGYTF | TGTGCTAGTGGCGACGGGACAGCAGGTGGCTACACCTTC
TRBJ1-2 | TRBD1 | - | TRBV6-5 | CASSYSFLGQGAGYTF | TGTGCCAGCAGTTACTCGTTTCTTGGACAGGGGGCTGGCTACACCTTC
TRBJ1-1 | TRBD1 | - | TRBV7-6 | CASSSGQGLAEAFF | TGTGCCAGCAGCTCGGGACAGGGGTTGGCTGAAGCTTTCTTT
TRBJ2-1 | - | - | TRBV10-3 | CAISGMGNEQFF | TGTGCCATCAGTGGTATGGGCAATGAGCAGTTCTTC
TRBJ2-3 | - | - | TRBV30 | CAWSVGNTQYF | TGTGCCTGGAGTGTAGGGAATACGCAGTATTTT
TRBJ2-5 | TRBD2 | - | TRBV5-1 | CASLPGAAGGRETQYF | TGCGCCAGCCTCCCCGGAGCAGCGGGGGGGCGAGAGACCCAGTACTTC
TRBJ2-1 | TRBD1 | - | TRBV7-2 | CASSSGTGSSYNEQFF | TGTGCCAGCAGCTCTGGGACAGGGAGCTCCTACAATGAGCAGTTCTTC
TRBJ2-3 | - | - | TRBV19 | CASRANLASSTDTQYF | TGTGCCAGTAGGGCCAACCTAGCGTCTAGCACAGATACGCAGTATTTT
TRBJ1-2 | - | - | TRBV4-3 | CASSSGPYYGYTF | TGCGCCAGCAGTTCCGGGCCGTACTATGGCTACACCTTC
TRBJ1-4 | - | - | TRBV5-1 | CASRPGHGTSEKLFF | TGCGCCAGCAGGCCCGGACATGGGACGAGTGAAAAACTGTTTTTT
TRBJ2-7 | - | - | TRBV5-1 | CASSGLGTYEQYF | TGCGCCAGCAGCGGTCTAGGGACCTACGAGCAGTACTTC
TRBJ1-5 | TRBD1 | - | TRBV19 | CASSIGGTGYISGNQPQHF | TGTGCCAGTAGTATAGGTGGGACAGGGTATATTAGCGGCAATCAGCCCCAGCATTTT
TRBJ2-7 | - | - | TRBV6-5 | CASNFGVLEQYF | TGTGCCAGCAATTTTGGAGTCTTGGAGCAGTACTTC
TRBJ1-3 | TRBD1 | - | TRBV19 | CASSIGTASSGNTIYF | TGTGCCAGTAGTATCGGGACAGCAAGCTCTGGAAACACCATATATTTT
TRBJ1-5 | - | - | TRBV18 | CASSPAGLSNQPQHF | TGTGCCAGCTCCCCCGCGGGGCTCAGCAATCAGCCCCAGCATTTT
TRBJ1-5 | TRBD1 | - | TRBV19 | CASSTRTGGNQPQHF | TGTGCCAGTAGTACTCGGACAGGGGGCAATCAGCCCCAGCATTTT
TRBJ1-6 | - | few | TRBV7-6 | CASSPQVPGNSPLHF | TGTGCCAGCAGCCCGCAGGTCCCCGGCAATTCACCCCTCCACTTT
TRBJ1-1 | - | - | TRBV12-3/TRBV12-4 | CASSPTVPKAFF | TGTGCCAGCAGCCCCACGGTACCTAAAGCTTTCTTT
TRBJ1-1 | - | once | TRBV7-2 | CASSLSGPNTEAFF | TGTGCCAGCAGCTTAAGTGGGCCAAACACTGAAGCTTTCTTT
TRBJ1-4 | - | - | TRBV2 | CASSEKGGEKLFF | TGTGCCAGCAGTGAAAAGGGCGGTGAAAAACTGTTTTTT
TRBJ1-1 | - | - | TRBV6-6 | CASRDRGRVNTEAFF | TGTGCCAGCAGGGATAGAGGACGGGTCAACACTGAAGCTTTCTTT
TRBJ2-7 | - | - | TRBV5-1 | CASSLAAGTHEQYF | TGCGCCAGCAGCTTGGCCGCAGGGACCCACGAGCAGTACTTC
TRBJ2-7 | - | - | TRBV4-3 | CASSQAAGRGKGYEQYF | TGCGCCAGCAGCCAAGCGGCGGGGAGGGGGAAGGGGTACGAGCAGTACTTC
TRBJ2-2 | - | - | TRBV11-3 | CASSLHTGELFF | TGTGCCAGCAGCTTACATACCGGGGAGCTGTTTTTT
TRBJ1-2 | - | few | TRBV5-5 | CASSRDLDRLNYGYTF | TGTGCCAGCAGCAGAGACCTTGACAGGCTTAACTATGGCTACACCTTC
TRBJ1-2 | - | - | TRBV28 | CASSLFLQGEGYTF | TGTGCCAGCAGTTTATTCCTGCAGGGAGAAGGCTACACCTTC
TRBJ2-7 | - | - | TRBV14 | CASSQTLYEQYF | TGTGCCAGCAGCCAAACCCTCTACGAGCAGTACTTC
TRBJ2-3 | TRBD2 | - | TRBV7-2 | CASSSGGAASDTQYF | TGTGCCAGTTCTAGCGGGGGGGCCGCATCGGATACGCAGTATTTT